Below are 3 T cell receptor beta chains sequenced from a single sample in a study of T cell repertoires in cytomegalovirus infection (dated by TCRdb to about 2019). Sequenced on an Illumina HiSeq 1500. TCRdb trimmed public reads at Q25 via fastp, called clones via MiXCR and kept in-frame beta chains. Entries that share a CDR3 protein sequence are merged under the most common genes and DNA. The sample yields roughly 720,000 distinct CDR3 sequences; roughly 36% were counted once. The biggest ten clones account for 2.8% of the sample. Specimen: PBMCs. These receptors came from a human donor in good health (CMV status not recorded). Some clones in this sample may be carry-over from other donors' samples.

This chain uses TRBV18 with TRBJ2-2; D unclear. This CDR3 comprises 11 residues. The V end was cut by 2 bases, the J end by 6 bases, with 1 base between. Germline loops: CDR1 KGHSH, CDR2 LQKENI. CDR3 amino acids: CASSPAGELFF. The CDR3 bases are TGTGCCAGCTCACCAGCCGGGGAGCTGTTTTTT.

This clonotype was counted once. The chain joins TRBV15 to TRBJ1-2; D might be TRBD1 (6 bases). Germline assignment: CDR1 LNHNV and CDR2 YYDKDF (reference sequence). V lost 2 bases and J 7 bases, leaving 23 bases between the germline ends. The CDR3 spans 17 residues. The DNA of the CDR3 is TGTGCCACCAGCAGAAATCCCCGGGACAACCTCGGTGGTGGCTACACCTTC. Translating gives CATSRNPRDNLGGGYTF. The whole variable domain, filled in from reference TRBV15 and TRBJ1-2, reads DAMVIQNPRYQVTQFGKPVTLSCSQTLNHNVMYWYQQKSSQAPKLLFHYYDKDFNNEADTPDNFQSRRPNTSFCFLDIRSPGLGDTAMYLCATSRNPRDNLGGGYTFGSGTRLTVV.

This clonotype was observed a few times. The chain combines TRBV6-1 with TRBJ1-5; maybe TRBD1 (5 bases). Germline V gives CDR1 MNHNS, CDR2 SASEGT. V was pared by 7 bases and J by 8 bases, with 30 bases between. The CDR3 spans 18 residues. The CDR3 spells CASMGSEKTAALGKPQHF. The CDR3 DNA reads TGTGCCAGCATGGGTTCCGAGAAGACAGCCGCCCTTGGTAAGCCCCAGCATTTT.